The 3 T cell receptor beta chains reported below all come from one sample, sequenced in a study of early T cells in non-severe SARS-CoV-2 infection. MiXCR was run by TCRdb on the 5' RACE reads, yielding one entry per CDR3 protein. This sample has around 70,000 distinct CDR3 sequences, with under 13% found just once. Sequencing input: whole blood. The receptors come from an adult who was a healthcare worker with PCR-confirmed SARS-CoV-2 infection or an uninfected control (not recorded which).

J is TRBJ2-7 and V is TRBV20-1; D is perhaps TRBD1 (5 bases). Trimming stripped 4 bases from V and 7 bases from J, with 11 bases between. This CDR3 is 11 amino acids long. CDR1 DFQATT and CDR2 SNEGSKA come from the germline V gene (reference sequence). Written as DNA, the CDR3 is TGCAGTGCTAAGGGGTGGCTGGAGCAGTACTTC. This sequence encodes CSAKGWLEQYF.

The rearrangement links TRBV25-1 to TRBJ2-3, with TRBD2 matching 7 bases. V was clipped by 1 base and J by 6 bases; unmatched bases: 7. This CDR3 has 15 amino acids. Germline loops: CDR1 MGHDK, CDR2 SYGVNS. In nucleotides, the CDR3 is TGTGCCAGCAGTGAATCGGCGGGAGTGCCCGATACGCAGTATTTT. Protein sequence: CASSESAGVPDTQYF.

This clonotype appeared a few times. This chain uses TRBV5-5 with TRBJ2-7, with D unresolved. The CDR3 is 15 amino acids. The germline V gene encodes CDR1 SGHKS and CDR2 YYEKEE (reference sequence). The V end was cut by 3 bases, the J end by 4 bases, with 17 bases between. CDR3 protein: CASSSIRGMGYEQYF. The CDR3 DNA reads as TGTGCCAGCAGCTCCATCCGCGGTATGGGTTACGAGCAGTACTTC.